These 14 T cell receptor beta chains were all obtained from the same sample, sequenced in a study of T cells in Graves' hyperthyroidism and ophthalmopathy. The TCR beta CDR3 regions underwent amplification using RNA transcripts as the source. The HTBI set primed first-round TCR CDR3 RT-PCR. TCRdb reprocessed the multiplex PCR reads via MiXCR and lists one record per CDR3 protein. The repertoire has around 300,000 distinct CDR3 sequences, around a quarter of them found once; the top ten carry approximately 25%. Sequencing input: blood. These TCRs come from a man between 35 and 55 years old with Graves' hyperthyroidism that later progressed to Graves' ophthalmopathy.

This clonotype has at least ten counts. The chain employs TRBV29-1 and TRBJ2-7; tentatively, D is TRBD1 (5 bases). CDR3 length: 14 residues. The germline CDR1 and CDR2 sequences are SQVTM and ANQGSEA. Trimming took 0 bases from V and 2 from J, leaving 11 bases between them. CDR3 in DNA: TGCAGCGTTGAAGATCCCAGGGTCGCCTACGAGCAGTACTTC. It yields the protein CSVEDPRVAYEQYF.

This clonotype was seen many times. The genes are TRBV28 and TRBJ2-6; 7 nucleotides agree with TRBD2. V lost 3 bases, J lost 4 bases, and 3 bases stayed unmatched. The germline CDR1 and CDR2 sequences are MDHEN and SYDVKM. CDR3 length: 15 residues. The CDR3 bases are TGTGCCAGCAGTTTGGGGGGGTTGGGGGCCAACGTCCTGACTTTC. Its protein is CASSLGGLGANVLTF.

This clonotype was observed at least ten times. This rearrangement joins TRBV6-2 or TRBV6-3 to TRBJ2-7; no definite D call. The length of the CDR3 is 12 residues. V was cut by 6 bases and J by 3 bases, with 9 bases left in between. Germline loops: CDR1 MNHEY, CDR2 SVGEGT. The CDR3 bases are TGTGCCAGCAGCCCAGCCCTCTACGAGCAGTACTTC. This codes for CASSPALYEQYF.

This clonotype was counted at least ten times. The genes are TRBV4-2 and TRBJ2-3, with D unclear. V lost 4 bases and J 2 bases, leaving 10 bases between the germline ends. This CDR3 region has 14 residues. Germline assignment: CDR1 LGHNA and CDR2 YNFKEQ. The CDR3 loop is CASSPPDLTDTQYF. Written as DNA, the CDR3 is TGTGCCAGCAGCCCTCCGGACCTCACAGATACGCAGTATTTT.

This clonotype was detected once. The CDR3 reads CSVRSGPYEQYF. The CDR3 DNA reads TGCAGCGTACGTAGCGGGCCCTACGAGCAGTACTTC. The rearrangement joins TRBV29-1 to TRBJ2-7, with 7 bases aligning to TRBD2. The CDR3 contains 12 residues. Germline CDR1 reads SQVTM; CDR2 reads ANQGSEA. With V trimmed by 6 bases and J by 2 bases, 4 bases remained unmatched.

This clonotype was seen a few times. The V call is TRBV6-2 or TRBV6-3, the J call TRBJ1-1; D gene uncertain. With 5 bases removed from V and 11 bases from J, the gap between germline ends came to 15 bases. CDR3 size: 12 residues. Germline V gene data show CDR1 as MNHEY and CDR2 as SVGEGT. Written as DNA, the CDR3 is TGTGCCAGCAGTCGGGAGTACCCCGGCGCTTTCTTT. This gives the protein CASSREYPGAFF.

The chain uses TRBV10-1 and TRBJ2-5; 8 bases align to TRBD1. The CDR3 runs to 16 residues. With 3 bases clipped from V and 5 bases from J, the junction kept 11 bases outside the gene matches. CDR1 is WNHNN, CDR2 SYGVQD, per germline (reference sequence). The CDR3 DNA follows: TGCGCCAGCAGTGATCGCAGGGGGCGGTTCGGGGAGACCCAGTACTTC. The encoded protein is CASSDRRGRFGETQYF.

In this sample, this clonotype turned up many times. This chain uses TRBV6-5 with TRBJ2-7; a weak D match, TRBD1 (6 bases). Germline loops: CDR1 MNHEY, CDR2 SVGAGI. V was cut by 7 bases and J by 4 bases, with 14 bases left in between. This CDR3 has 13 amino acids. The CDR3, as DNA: TGTGCCAGCAAGAAACAGGGTGTTTACGAGCAGTACTTC. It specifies CASKKQGVYEQYF.

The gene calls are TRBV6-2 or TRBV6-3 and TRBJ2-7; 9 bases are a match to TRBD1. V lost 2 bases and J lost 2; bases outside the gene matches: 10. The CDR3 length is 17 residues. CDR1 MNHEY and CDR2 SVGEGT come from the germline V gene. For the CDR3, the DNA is TGTGCCAGCAGTTACGGCCAAGGACAGGGGCGGACCTACGAGCAGTACTTC. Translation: CASSYGQGQGRTYEQYF.

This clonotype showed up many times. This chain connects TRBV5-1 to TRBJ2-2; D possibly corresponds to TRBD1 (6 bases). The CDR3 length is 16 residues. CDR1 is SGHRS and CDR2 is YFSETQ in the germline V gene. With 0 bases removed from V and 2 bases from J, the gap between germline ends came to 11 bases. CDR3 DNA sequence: TGCGCCAGCAGCTTGGAATGGACAGCAAACACCGGGGAGCTGTTTTTT. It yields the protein CASSLEWTANTGELFF. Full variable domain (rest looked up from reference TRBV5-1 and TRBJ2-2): KAGVTQTPRYLIKTRGQQVTLSCSPISGHRSVSWYQQTPGQGLQFLFEYFSETQRNKGNFPGRFSGRQFSNSRSEMNVSTLELGDSALYLCASSLEWTANTGELFFGEGSRLTVL.

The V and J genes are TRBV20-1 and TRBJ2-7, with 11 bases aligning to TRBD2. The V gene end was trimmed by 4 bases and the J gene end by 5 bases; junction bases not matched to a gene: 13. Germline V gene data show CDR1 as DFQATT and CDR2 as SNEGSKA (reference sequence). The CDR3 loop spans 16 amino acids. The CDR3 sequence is CSATLLKLAGGNEQYF. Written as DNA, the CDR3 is TGCAGTGCTACCCTACTCAAGCTAGCGGGAGGAAACGAGCAGTACTTC.

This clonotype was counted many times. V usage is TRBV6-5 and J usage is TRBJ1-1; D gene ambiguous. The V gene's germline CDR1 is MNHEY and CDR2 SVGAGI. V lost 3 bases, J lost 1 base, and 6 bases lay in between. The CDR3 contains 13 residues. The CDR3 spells CASSYGPNTEAFF. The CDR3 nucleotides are TGTGCCAGCAGTTATGGGCCGAACACTGAAGCTTTCTTT.

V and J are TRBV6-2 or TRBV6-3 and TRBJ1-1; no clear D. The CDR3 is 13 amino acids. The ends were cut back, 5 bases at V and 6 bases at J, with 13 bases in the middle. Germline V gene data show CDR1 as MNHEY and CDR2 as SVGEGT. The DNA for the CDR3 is TGTGCCAGCAGTAGGGCCCGAGTTTCTGAAGCTTTCTTT. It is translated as CASSRARVSEAFF.

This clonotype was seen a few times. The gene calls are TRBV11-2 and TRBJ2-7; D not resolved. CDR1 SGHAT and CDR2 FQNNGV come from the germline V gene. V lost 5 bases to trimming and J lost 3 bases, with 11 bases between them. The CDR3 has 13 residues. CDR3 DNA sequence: TGTGCCAGCAGCCCCCGTTTGGGCTACGAGCAGTACTTC. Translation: CASSPRLGYEQYF.